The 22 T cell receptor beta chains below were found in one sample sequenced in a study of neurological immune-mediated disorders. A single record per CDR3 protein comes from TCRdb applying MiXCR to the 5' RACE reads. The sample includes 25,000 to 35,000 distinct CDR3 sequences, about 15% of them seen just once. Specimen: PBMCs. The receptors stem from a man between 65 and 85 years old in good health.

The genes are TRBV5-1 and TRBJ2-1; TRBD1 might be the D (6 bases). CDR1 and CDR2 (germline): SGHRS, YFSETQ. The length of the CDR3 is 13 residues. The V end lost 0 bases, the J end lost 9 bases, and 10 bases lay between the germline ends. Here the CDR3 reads CASSLEQGGEQFF. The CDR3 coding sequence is TGCGCCAGCAGCTTGGAACAGGGCGGTGAGCAGTTCTTC.

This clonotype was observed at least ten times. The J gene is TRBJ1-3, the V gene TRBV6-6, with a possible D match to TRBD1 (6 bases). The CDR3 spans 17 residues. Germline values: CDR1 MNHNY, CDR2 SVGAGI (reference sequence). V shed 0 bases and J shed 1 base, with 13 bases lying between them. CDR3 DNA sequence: TGTGCCAGCAGTTACTCGTTTAGCGGGACATCTGGAAACACCATATATTTT. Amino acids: CASSYSFSGTSGNTIYF.

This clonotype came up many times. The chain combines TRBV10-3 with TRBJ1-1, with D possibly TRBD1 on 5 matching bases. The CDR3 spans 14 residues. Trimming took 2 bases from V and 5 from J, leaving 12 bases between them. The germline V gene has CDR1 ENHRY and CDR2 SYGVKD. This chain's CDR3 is CAISEGTGRTEAFF. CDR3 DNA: TGTGCCATCAGTGAGGGGACGGGGAGGACTGAAGCTTTCTTT.

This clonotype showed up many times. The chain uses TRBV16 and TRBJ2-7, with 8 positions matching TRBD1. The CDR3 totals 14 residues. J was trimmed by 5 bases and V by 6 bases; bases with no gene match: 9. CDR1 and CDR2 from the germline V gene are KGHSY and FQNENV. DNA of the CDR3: TGTGCCAGCAGTCGGCAGGACAGGGTTCACGAGCAGTACTTC. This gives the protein CASSRQDRVHEQYF.

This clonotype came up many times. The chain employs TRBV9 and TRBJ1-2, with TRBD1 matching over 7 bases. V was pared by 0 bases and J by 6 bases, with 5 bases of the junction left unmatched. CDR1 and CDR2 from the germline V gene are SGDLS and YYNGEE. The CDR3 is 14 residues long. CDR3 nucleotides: TGTGCCAGCAGCGTAGGAGGGGGCGAAGATGGCTACACCTTC. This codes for CASSVGGGEDGYTF.

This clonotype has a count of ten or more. The CDR3 spells CSARVAGGGMNTEAFF. The CDR3 nucleotides read TGCAGTGCTAGAGTTGCAGGGGGCGGCATGAACACTGAAGCTTTCTTT. V is TRBV20-1 and J is TRBJ1-1, with TRBD1 matching 8 bases. J lost 0 bases, V lost 1 base, and 7 bases had no gene match. The CDR3 is made up of 16 amino acids. The germline CDR1 and CDR2 sequences are DFQATT and SNEGSKA (reference sequence).

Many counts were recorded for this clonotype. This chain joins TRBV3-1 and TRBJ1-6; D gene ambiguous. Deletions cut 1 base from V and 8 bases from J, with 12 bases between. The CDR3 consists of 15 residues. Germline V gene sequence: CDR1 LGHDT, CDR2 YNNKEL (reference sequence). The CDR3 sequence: CASSQGGSVHSPLHF. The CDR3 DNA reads TGTGCCAGCAGCCAAGGAGGGTCGGTACATTCACCCCTCCACTTT.

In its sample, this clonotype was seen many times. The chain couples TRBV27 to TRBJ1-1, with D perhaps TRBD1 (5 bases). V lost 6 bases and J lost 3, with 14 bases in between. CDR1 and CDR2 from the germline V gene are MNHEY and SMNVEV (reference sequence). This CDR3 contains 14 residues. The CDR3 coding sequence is TGTGCCAGCAGCCCTTGGGGGACTGACACTGAAGCTTTCTTT. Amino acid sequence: CASSPWGTDTEAFF.

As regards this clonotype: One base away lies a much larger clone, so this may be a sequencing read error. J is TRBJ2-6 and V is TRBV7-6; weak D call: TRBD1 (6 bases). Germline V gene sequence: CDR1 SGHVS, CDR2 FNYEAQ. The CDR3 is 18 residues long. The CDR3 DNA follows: TGTGCCAGCAGCTTTGGGGCGCGGACAGCCTCTGGGGCCAACGTCCTGTCTTTC. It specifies CASSFGARTASGANVLSF.

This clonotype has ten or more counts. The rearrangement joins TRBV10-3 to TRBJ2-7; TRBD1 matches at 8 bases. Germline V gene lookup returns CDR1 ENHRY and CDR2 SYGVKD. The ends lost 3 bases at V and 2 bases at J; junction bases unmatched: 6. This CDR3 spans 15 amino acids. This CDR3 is CAISDWTGRAYEQYF. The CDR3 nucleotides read TGTGCCATCAGTGACTGGACAGGGAGAGCCTACGAGCAGTACTTC.

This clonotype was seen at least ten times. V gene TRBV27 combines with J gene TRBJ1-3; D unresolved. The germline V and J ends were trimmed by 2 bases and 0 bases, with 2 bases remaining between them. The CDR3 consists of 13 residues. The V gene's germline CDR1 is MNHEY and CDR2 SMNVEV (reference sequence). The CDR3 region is CASSLNSGNTIYF. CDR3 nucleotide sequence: TGTGCCAGCAGTTTAAACTCTGGAAACACCATATATTTT.

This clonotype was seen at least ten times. CDR3 DNA: TGTGCCAGCAGGCTTGGACAGGCCACCTCCGGCGAGCAGTACTTC. It encodes CASRLGQATSGEQYF. The chain carries TRBV2 and TRBJ2-7; 7 bases align to TRBD1. V lost 6 bases to trimming and J lost 6 bases; unmatched junction nucleotides: 14. The CDR3 consists of 15 residues. The V gene's germline CDR1 is SNHLY and CDR2 FYNNEI.

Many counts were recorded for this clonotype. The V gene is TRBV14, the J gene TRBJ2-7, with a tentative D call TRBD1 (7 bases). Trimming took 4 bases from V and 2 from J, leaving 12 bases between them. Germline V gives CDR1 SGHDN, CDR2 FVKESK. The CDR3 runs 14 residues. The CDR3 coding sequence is TGTGCCAGCAGCCGGCGGGGACAGACCTACGAGCAGTACTTC. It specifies CASSRRGQTYEQYF.

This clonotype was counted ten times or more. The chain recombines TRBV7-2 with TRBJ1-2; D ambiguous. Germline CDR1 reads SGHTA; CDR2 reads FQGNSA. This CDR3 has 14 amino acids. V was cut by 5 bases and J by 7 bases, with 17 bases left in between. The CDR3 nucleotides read TGTGCCAGCAGCCTTAGTGCGGGAGAAAGTGGCTACACCTTC. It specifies CASSLSAGESGYTF.

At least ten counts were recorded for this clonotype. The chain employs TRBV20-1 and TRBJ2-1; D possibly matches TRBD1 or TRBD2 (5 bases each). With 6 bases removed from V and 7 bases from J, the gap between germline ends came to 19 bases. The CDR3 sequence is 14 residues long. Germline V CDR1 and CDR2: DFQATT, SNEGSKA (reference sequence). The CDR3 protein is CSAPRDPYINEQFF. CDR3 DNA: TGCAGTGCGCCTCGGGACCCCTATATTAATGAGCAGTTCTTC.

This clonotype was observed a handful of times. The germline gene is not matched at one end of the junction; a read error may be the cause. The DNA for the CDR3 is TGTGCCAGCACCTTACTAGCGGGGGGAAGCAATGAGCAGTTCTTC. Protein product: CASTLLAGGSNEQFF. V gene TRBV11-2 combines with J gene TRBJ2-1, with 12 bases lining up with TRBD2. Per germline, CDR1 SGHAT and CDR2 FQNNGV. The CDR3 runs 15 residues.

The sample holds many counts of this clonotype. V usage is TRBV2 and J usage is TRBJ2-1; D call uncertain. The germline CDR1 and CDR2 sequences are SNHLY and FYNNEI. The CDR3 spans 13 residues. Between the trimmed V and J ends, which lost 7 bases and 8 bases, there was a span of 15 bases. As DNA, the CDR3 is TGTGCCAGCACCCCCCAGGTGGGCGATGAGCAGTTCTTC. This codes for CASTPQVGDEQFF.

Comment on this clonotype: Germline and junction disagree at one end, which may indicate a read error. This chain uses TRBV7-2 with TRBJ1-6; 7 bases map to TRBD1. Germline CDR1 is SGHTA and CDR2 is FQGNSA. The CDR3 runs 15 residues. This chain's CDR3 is CANSPGGTVVSPLHF. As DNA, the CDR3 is TGTGCCAACAGCCCAGGGGGGACGGTTGTTTCACCCCTCCACTTT.

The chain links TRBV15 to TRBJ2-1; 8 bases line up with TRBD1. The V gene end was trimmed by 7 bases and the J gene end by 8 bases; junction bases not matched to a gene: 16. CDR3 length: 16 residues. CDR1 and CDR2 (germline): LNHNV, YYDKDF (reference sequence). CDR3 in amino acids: CATNSLNWDRSDEQFF. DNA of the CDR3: TGTGCCACCAACAGCTTGAACTGGGACAGGTCGGATGAGCAGTTCTTC.

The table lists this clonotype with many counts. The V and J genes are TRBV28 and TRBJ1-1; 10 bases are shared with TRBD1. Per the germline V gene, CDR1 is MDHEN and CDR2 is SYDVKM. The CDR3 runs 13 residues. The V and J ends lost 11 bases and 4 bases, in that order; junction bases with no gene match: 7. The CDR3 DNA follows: TGTGCCGGAGGGACAGGGGTACTCACTGAAGCTTTCTTT. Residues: CAGGTGVLTEAFF. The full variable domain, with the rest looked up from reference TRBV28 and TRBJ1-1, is DVKVTQSSRYLVKRTGEKVFLECVQDMDHENMFWYRQDPGLGLRLIYFSYDVKMKEKGDIPEGYSVSREKKERFSLILESASTNQTSMYLCAGGTGVLTEAFFGQGTRLTVV.

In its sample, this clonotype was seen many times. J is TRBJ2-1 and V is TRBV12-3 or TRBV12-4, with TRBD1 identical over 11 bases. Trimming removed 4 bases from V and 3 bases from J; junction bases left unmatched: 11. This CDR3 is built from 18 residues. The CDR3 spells CASSSRTGGIYVYNEQFF. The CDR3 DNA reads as TGTGCCAGCAGTTCCCGGACAGGGGGCATCTACGTCTACAATGAGCAGTTCTTC.

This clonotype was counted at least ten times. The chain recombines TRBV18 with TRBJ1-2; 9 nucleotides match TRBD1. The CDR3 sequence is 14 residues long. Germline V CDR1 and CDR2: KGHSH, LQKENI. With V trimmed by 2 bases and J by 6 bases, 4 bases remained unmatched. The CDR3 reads CASSPSTGGDGYTF. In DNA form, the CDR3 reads TGTGCCAGCTCACCATCGACAGGGGGAGATGGCTACACCTTC.